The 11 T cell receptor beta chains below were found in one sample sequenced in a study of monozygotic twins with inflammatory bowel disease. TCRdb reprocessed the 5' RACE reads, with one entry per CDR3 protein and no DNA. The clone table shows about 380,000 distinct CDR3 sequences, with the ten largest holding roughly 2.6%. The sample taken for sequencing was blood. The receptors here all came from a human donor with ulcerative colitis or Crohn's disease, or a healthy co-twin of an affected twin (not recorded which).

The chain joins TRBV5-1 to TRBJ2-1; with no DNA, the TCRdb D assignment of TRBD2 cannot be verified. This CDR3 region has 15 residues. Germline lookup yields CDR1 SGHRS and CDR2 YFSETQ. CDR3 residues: CASSGGRLSYNEQFF.

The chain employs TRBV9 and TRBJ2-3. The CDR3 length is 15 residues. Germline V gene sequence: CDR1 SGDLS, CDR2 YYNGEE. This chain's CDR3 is CASSVGRESTDTQYF.

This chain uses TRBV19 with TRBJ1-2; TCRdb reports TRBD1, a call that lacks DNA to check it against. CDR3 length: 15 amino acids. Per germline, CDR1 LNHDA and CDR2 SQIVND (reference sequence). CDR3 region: CATRDRGGEIYGYTF.

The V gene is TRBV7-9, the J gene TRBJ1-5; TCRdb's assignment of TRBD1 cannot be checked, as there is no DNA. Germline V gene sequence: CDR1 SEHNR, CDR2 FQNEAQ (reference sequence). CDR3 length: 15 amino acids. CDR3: CASSGTGGSNQPQHF. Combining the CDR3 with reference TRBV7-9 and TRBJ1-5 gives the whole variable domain DTGVSQNPRHKITKRGQNVTFRCDPISEHNRLYWYRQTLGQGPEFLTYFQNEAQLEKSRLLSDRFSAERPKGSFSTLEIQRTEQGDSAMYLCASSGTGGSNQPQHFGDGTRLSIL.

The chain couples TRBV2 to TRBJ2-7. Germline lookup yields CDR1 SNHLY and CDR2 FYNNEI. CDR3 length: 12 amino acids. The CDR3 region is CASNRGSYEQYF.

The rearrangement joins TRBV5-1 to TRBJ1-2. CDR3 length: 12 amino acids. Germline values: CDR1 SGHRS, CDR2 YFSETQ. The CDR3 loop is CASSWDSYGYTF. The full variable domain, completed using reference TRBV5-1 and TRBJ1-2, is KAGVTQTPRYLIKTRGQQVTLSCSPISGHRSVSWYQQTPGQGLQFLFEYFSETQRNKGNFPGRFSGRQFSNSRSEMNVSTLELGDSALYLCASSWDSYGYTFGSGTRLTVV.

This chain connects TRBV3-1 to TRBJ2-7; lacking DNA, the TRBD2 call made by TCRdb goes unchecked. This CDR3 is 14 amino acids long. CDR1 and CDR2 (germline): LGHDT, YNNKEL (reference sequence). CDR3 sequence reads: CASGEPGLSSEQYF.

The CDR3 loop reads CSAIPWDRGRNTEAFF. The rearrangement links TRBV29-1 to TRBJ1-1; TCRdb selects TRBD1, and the lack of DNA leaves this call unchecked. The CDR3 extends over 16 amino acids. CDR1 and CDR2 (germline): SQVTM, ANQGSEA.

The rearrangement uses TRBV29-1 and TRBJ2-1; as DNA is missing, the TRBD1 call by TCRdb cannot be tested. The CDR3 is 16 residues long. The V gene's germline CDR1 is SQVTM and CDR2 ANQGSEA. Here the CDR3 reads CSVEAYAGGVEDEQFF.

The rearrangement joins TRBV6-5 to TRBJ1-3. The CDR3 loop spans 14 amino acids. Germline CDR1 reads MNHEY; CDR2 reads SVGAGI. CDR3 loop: CASSSRSSGNTIYF.

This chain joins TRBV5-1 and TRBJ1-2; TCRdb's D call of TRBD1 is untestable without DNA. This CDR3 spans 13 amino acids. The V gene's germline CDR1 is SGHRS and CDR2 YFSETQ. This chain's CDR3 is CASSFGTGYGYTF.